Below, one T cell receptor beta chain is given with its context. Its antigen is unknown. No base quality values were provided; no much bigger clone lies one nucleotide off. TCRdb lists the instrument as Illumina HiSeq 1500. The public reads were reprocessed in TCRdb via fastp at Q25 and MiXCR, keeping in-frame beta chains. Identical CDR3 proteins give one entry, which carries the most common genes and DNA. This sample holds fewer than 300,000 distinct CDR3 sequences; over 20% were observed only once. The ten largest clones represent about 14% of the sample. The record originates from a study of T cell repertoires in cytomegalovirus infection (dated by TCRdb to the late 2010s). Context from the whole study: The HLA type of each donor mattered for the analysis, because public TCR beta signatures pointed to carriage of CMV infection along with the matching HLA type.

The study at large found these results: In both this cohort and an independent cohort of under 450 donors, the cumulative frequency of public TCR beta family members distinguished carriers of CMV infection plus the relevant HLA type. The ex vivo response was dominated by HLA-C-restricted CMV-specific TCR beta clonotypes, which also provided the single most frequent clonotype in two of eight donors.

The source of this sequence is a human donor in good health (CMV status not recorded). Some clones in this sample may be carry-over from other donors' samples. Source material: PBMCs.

The nucleotides are TGCAGTGCTAACAGGGGGCTTAGGGACACTGAAGCTTTCTTT. This is translated as CSANRGLRDTEAFF. Here the chain combines TRBV20-1 and TRBJ1-1, with 9 bases aligning to TRBD1. V has 4 bases trimmed and J has 3 bases trimmed; junction bases matching no gene number 6. The germline V gene (reference sequence) gives CDR1 as DFQATT and CDR2 as SNEGSKA. The CDR3 starts with the cysteine, ends with the phenylalanine, and has 14 residues. Only CDR3 DNA is held: 42 bases, read in frame from base 1.